A selection of T cell receptor beta chains follows, all from one sample in a study of human T cells and chemical hapten exposure. One entry per CDR3 protein results from TCRdb running MiXCR on the RACE reads. Of around 380,000 distinct CDR3 sequences detected, around 5.5% appear once; the ten largest clones hold more than 8%. The sample consisted of whole blood, taken in connection with sensitization to the hapten diphenylcyclopropenone (DPC). These receptors were obtained from a woman aged 18-35 years with alopecia areata. Some clones in this sample may be carry-over from other donors' samples. Each CDR3 is given with its conserved first and last residue. Each record gives: D gene, clone size, J gene, V gene, CDR3 DNA, CDR3 protein. A D gene is named only where the DNA matches it firmly. A clone size is listed for some rows: how often the clone was seen (once, few, many), or a class if it is expanded.

NA,NA,TRBJ2-1,TRBV6-6,TGTGCCAGCTTAAGGGGGATTTCCTACAATGAGCAGTTCTTC,CASLRGISYNEQFF
NA,NA,TRBJ2-2,TRBV7-2,TGTGCCAGCAGCTTAGGTGTCTACACGAACACCGGGGAGCTGTTTTTT,CASSLGVYTNTGELFF
TRBD1,many,TRBJ1-6,TRBV7-9,TGTGCCAGCAGCTACCGGGACAGGGAGAATTCACCCCTCCACTTT,CASSYRDRENSPLHF
TRBD1,few,TRBJ1-6,TRBV28,TGTGCCAGCATCCGCCGACAGGGCTACTATAATTCACCCCTCCACTTT,CASIRRQGYYNSPLHF
NA,many,TRBJ1-1,TRBV27,TGTGCCAGCAGTTACACATCCACGGGAACTGAAGCTTTCTTT,CASSYTSTGTEAFF
TRBD1,NA,TRBJ2-5,TRBV7-2,TGTGCCAGCAGCTTACAGGGGGCCAGTGGGGCCCAGTACTTC,CASSLQGASGAQYF
NA,many,TRBJ2-3,TRBV7-9,TGTGCCAGCAGCTCCGCAGGGATGAGCACAGATACGCAGTATTTT,CASSSAGMSTDTQYF
TRBD1,few,TRBJ2-5,TRBV13,TGTGCCAGCAGCCCCACAAGGACAGGGGAGCAGACCCAGTACTTC,CASSPTRTGEQTQYF
TRBD2,many,TRBJ2-3,TRBV5-1,TGCGCCAGCAGTTTTAGCGGGGGCTTCACAGATACGCAGTATTTT,CASSFSGGFTDTQYF
TRBD2,few,TRBJ2-1,TRBV10-3,TGTGCCATCAGTGAGGCACTAGCGGGGGGGATTGGGCAGTTCTTC,CAISEALAGGIGQFF
NA,few,TRBJ2-6,TRBV4-1,TGCGCCAGCAGCCAAGATAGCTTCGACTCTGGGGCCAACGTCCTGACTTTC,CASSQDSFDSGANVLTF
NA,NA,TRBJ1-5,TRBV7-2,TGTGCCAGCAGCTTAGATGTCTCACGGCCCCAGCATTTT,CASSLDVSRPQHF
NA,many,TRBJ1-1,TRBV7-8,TGTGCCAGCAGCTTACTCTCAGACATGAACACTGAAGCTTTCTTT,CASSLLSDMNTEAFF
TRBD1,NA,TRBJ1-3,TRBV14,TGTGCCAGCAGTGACAGGGCCTCTGGAAACACCATATATTTT,CASSDRASGNTIYF
NA,NA,TRBJ2-2,TRBV3-1,TGTGCCAGCAGTGTGACGGAGAACACCGGGGAGCTGTTTTTT,CASSVTENTGELFF
TRBD2,NA,TRBJ2-3,TRBV6-5,TGTGCCAGCAGTGGAGCGGGGGAGACAGATACGCAGTATTTT,CASSGAGETDTQYF
NA,NA,TRBJ2-2,TRBV7-3,TGTGCCAGCAGCTTGGAGGGATTGGACGGGGAGCTGTTTTTT,CASSLEGLDGELFF
TRBD2,NA,TRBJ2-3,TRBV5-1,TGCGCCAGCGCGAGGCTAGCGGGGGGCACAGATACGCAGTATTTT,CASARLAGGTDTQYF
NA,many,TRBJ1-1,TRBV20-1,TGCAGTGCTAATCCCATCTACGAAAGGGCTTTCTTT,CSANPIYERAFF
NA,few,TRBJ2-7,TRBV6-2/TRBV6-3,TGTGCCAGCAGCCAAGACAGCTACGAGCAGTACTTC,CASSQDSYEQYF
TRBD1,many,TRBJ1-6,TRBV7-8,TGTGCCAGCAGCTTAGATGCAGGGACAGGATACCATTCACCCCTCCACTTT,CASSLDAGTGYHSPLHF
TRBD2,many,TRBJ2-4,TRBV5-1,TGCGCCAGCAGCTTGGGACTAGCTGAGGACATTCAGTACTTC,CASSLGLAEDIQYF
NA,many,TRBJ1-1,TRBV27,TGTGCCAGCAGTTTATCGACCAGAAACACTGAAGCTTTCTTT,CASSLSTRNTEAFF
NA,few,TRBJ1-1,TRBV4-3,TGCGCCAGCAGCCAACGTTGGCCTCAGACGAACACTGAAGCTTTCTTT,CASSQRWPQTNTEAFF
TRBD1,NA,TRBJ1-5,TRBV27,TGTGCCAGCAGTTTAGGGACAGGGGGGAAGGAGCCCCAGCATTTT,CASSLGTGGKEPQHF
NA,NA,TRBJ1-1,TRBV10-2,TGCGCCAGCAGTGAGTCTAGCAGACTGAACACTGAAGCTTTCTTT,CASSESSRLNTEAFF